The rows below give T cell receptor beta chains drawn from one sample of a study of patients and donors after allogeneic stem cell transplantation. Using its own MiXCR run on the RT-PCR reads, TCRdb lists one record per CDR3 protein. Among over 200,000 distinct CDR3 sequences, around two fifths were seen once, and the ten largest hold about 9.9%. Sequenced material: blood, either unsorted or a sorted T cell fraction (not recorded which). Receptors were obtained from a human donor who was either an allogeneic HSCT recipient or a stem cell or donor lymphocyte infusion donor (not recorded which). It is not recorded whose cells these are; they may come from a transplant donor. CDR3s include the opening cysteine and the closing phenylalanine or tryptophan. The order of the fields is CDR3 DNA, CDR3 protein, V gene, D gene, J gene, clone size. The D gene is left open where the match is weak. The size of a clone is reported for some rows only, either as once, few or many, or as a class for expanded clones.

cdr3_nt: TGTGCCAGCAGCTTGGCCGGGACAGGGAATTCACCCCTCCACTTT; cdr3_aa: CASSLAGTGNSPLHF; v_call: TRBV5-4; d_call: TRBD1; j_call: TRBJ1-6; clone_size: -
cdr3_nt: TGTGCCAGCAGCTTAAGGGCAGCAAATTCACCCCTCCACTTT; cdr3_aa: CASSLRAANSPLHF; v_call: TRBV7-8; d_call: -; j_call: TRBJ1-6; clone_size: -
cdr3_nt: TGTGCCAGCAGTGGCAGGGTGATATGGTCGGGCAATCAGCCCCAGCATTTT; cdr3_aa: CASSGRVIWSGNQPQHF; v_call: TRBV2; d_call: -; j_call: TRBJ1-5; clone_size: -
cdr3_nt: TGTGCCAGCAGCCCGGGACAGGGGAACCCTGGAAACACCATATATTTT; cdr3_aa: CASSPGQGNPGNTIYF; v_call: TRBV9; d_call: TRBD1; j_call: TRBJ1-3; clone_size: few
cdr3_nt: TGCGCCAGCAGACGCACGGACCATAACTATGGCTACACCTTC; cdr3_aa: CASRRTDHNYGYTF; v_call: TRBV5-1; d_call: -; j_call: TRBJ1-2; clone_size: few
cdr3_nt: TGTGCCAGCGGAACGGACAGGCTGACGGCACCCCTCCACTTT; cdr3_aa: CASGTDRLTAPLHF; v_call: TRBV9; d_call: TRBD1; j_call: TRBJ1-6; clone_size: few
cdr3_nt: TGTGCCAGCAGCTTAGTCACAGGGTCGGCCGGGGAGCTGTTTTTT; cdr3_aa: CASSLVTGSAGELFF; v_call: TRBV7-8; d_call: -; j_call: TRBJ2-2; clone_size: few
cdr3_nt: TGCGCCAGCAGCTTGCGACCAGGGGCAAACACTGAAGCTTTCTTT; cdr3_aa: CASSLRPGANTEAFF; v_call: TRBV5-1; d_call: -; j_call: TRBJ1-1; clone_size: -
cdr3_nt: TGCAGTGCTATCAGGCCGGATCGCAATCAGCCCCAGCATTTT; cdr3_aa: CSAIRPDRNQPQHF; v_call: TRBV20-1; d_call: -; j_call: TRBJ1-5; clone_size: few
cdr3_nt: TGCGCCAGCAGCTCCGGACAGGTCGGCTACGAGCAGTACTTC; cdr3_aa: CASSSGQVGYEQYF; v_call: TRBV5-1; d_call: TRBD1; j_call: TRBJ2-7; clone_size: -
cdr3_nt: TGTGCCAGCAGTTACTCTGGCGGGATGCTGGCTGAAGCTTTCTTT; cdr3_aa: CASSYSGGMLAEAFF; v_call: TRBV6-6; d_call: -; j_call: TRBJ1-1; clone_size: few
cdr3_nt: TGCGCCAGCAGCTTCACTCGGGGCCCCTCTACCTATGGCTACACCTTC; cdr3_aa: CASSFTRGPSTYGYTF; v_call: TRBV5-1; d_call: -; j_call: TRBJ1-2; clone_size: few
cdr3_nt: TGTGCCAGCAGCTCCGGGACAGGGGCGAACACTGAAGCTTTCTTT; cdr3_aa: CASSSGTGANTEAFF; v_call: TRBV6-1; d_call: TRBD1; j_call: TRBJ1-1; clone_size: few
cdr3_nt: TGTGCCAGCAGCCAAGAGGGGGTAGGGACTGAAGCTTTCTTT; cdr3_aa: CASSQEGVGTEAFF; v_call: TRBV3-1; d_call: -; j_call: TRBJ1-1; clone_size: few
cdr3_nt: TGCAGTGCCCAGACCGAGGGATGGAATTCACCCCTCCACTTT; cdr3_aa: CSAQTEGWNSPLHF; v_call: TRBV20-1; d_call: -; j_call: TRBJ1-6; clone_size: few
cdr3_nt: TGTGCCAGCAGCCGCGGGACAGGGAGGGGCTACACCTTC; cdr3_aa: CASSRGTGRGYTF; v_call: TRBV12-3/TRBV12-4; d_call: TRBD1; j_call: TRBJ1-2; clone_size: few
cdr3_nt: TGCAGCGTTGAGAGGCGGATGGCAGATACGCAGTATTTT; cdr3_aa: CSVERRMADTQYF; v_call: TRBV29-1; d_call: -; j_call: TRBJ2-3; clone_size: few
cdr3_nt: TGTGCCAGCAGGCTGGGAGCTGGAAACACCATATATTTT; cdr3_aa: CASRLGAGNTIYF; v_call: TRBV28; d_call: -; j_call: TRBJ1-3; clone_size: -
cdr3_nt: TGTGCCAGCAGCACTCGGTTTAGCGGGGCCGCCTACAATGAGCAGTTCTTC; cdr3_aa: CASSTRFSGAAYNEQFF; v_call: TRBV11-2; d_call: TRBD2; j_call: TRBJ2-1; clone_size: few
cdr3_nt: TGTGCCAGCAGTTTTTCGTACAATGAGCAGTTCTTC; cdr3_aa: CASSFSYNEQFF; v_call: TRBV12-3/TRBV12-4; d_call: -; j_call: TRBJ2-1; clone_size: few
cdr3_nt: TGTGCCAGCAGCTTCGAGGGAGCCACAGATACGCAGTATTTT; cdr3_aa: CASSFEGATDTQYF; v_call: TRBV7-9; d_call: -; j_call: TRBJ2-3; clone_size: -
cdr3_nt: TGTGCCAGCAGCTCTCCGGGACTAGCGGCACCCGGGGAGCTGTTTTTT; cdr3_aa: CASSSPGLAAPGELFF; v_call: TRBV7-2; d_call: TRBD2; j_call: TRBJ2-2; clone_size: -
cdr3_nt: TGTGCCAGCAGCCCGGGCCGTTTTGAAGCTGAAGCTTTCTTT; cdr3_aa: CASSPGRFEAEAFF; v_call: TRBV12-3/TRBV12-4; d_call: -; j_call: TRBJ1-1; clone_size: -
cdr3_nt: TGCAGTGCCCAAGGGGGAAGGAACACTGAAGCTTTCTTT; cdr3_aa: CSAQGGRNTEAFF; v_call: TRBV20-1; d_call: -; j_call: TRBJ1-1; clone_size: -
cdr3_nt: TGTGCCAGCAGCCAACGACAGAATAATTCACCCCTCCACTTT; cdr3_aa: CASSQRQNNSPLHF; v_call: TRBV4-2; d_call: -; j_call: TRBJ1-6; clone_size: -
cdr3_nt: TGCGCCAGCAGCGACCCGGCGGGGGGGACGGGAGAGACCCAGTACTTC; cdr3_aa: CASSDPAGGTGETQYF; v_call: TRBV5-1; d_call: TRBD2; j_call: TRBJ2-5; clone_size: -
cdr3_nt: TGCAGCGTTGGGGGACAGGGCGGCACCGGGGAGCTGTTTTTT; cdr3_aa: CSVGGQGGTGELFF; v_call: TRBV29-1; d_call: TRBD1; j_call: TRBJ2-2; clone_size: -
cdr3_nt: TGTGCCAGCAGCTTAACTATGTACAATGAGCAGTTCTTC; cdr3_aa: CASSLTMYNEQFF; v_call: TRBV7-3; d_call: -; j_call: TRBJ2-1; clone_size: -
cdr3_nt: TGCGCCAGCAGCATGACAGGGTCCCAGCCCCAGCATTTT; cdr3_aa: CASSMTGSQPQHF; v_call: TRBV5-1; d_call: TRBD1; j_call: TRBJ1-5; clone_size: -
cdr3_nt: TGTGCCAGCAGGCCAGGGGGCGAAGCTAAGCCCCAGCATTTT; cdr3_aa: CASRPGGEAKPQHF; v_call: TRBV28; d_call: TRBD1; j_call: TRBJ1-5; clone_size: few
cdr3_nt: TGCGCCAGCAGCCAGGGACAACAGAGCTCCTACGAGCAGTACTTC; cdr3_aa: CASSQGQQSSYEQYF; v_call: TRBV5-1; d_call: -; j_call: TRBJ2-7; clone_size: few
cdr3_nt: TGCGCCAGCAGCTTGGCAGAGCTAAATGAAAAACTGTTTTTT; cdr3_aa: CASSLAELNEKLFF; v_call: TRBV5-1; d_call: -; j_call: TRBJ1-4; clone_size: -
cdr3_nt: TGTGCCAGCAGCCCCCCGAGGGCGCTCACGCTTCGACATGGCTACACCTTC; cdr3_aa: CASSPPRALTLRHGYTF; v_call: TRBV5-6; d_call: -; j_call: TRBJ1-2; clone_size: -
cdr3_nt: TGTGCCTGGAGTGAACAGGGGAACACTGAAGCTTTCTTT; cdr3_aa: CAWSEQGNTEAFF; v_call: TRBV30; d_call: -; j_call: TRBJ1-1; clone_size: few
cdr3_nt: TGTGCCAGCAGTCCGCTGGGGACAGGGAGAAATCAGCCCCAGCATTTT; cdr3_aa: CASSPLGTGRNQPQHF; v_call: TRBV28; d_call: TRBD1; j_call: TRBJ1-5; clone_size: -
cdr3_nt: TGTGCCAGTAGTATAAGTACAGATCGCTATGGCTACACCTTC; cdr3_aa: CASSISTDRYGYTF; v_call: TRBV19; d_call: -; j_call: TRBJ1-2; clone_size: -
cdr3_nt: TGCGCCAGCAGCCCCCATAAAAAGGGGAAGAACACTGAAGCTTTCTTT; cdr3_aa: CASSPHKKGKNTEAFF; v_call: TRBV4-1; d_call: -; j_call: TRBJ1-1; clone_size: few
cdr3_nt: TGCAGTGCTAGCCAACGGGGCCTTAGGGATACGCAGTATTTT; cdr3_aa: CSASQRGLRDTQYF; v_call: TRBV20-1; d_call: -; j_call: TRBJ2-3; clone_size: -
cdr3_nt: TGTGCCATCAGTGAGACCCCGTTAGCGGGGAGTTCCTACGAGCAGTACTTC; cdr3_aa: CAISETPLAGSSYEQYF; v_call: TRBV10-3; d_call: TRBD2; j_call: TRBJ2-7; clone_size: once
cdr3_nt: TGTGCCAGCAGCCCCCCCCCCTCGGATACGCAGTATTTT; cdr3_aa: CASSPPPSDTQYF; v_call: TRBV7-9; d_call: -; j_call: TRBJ2-3; clone_size: -
cdr3_nt: TGTGCCAGCAGTCGCCAACCCGGGACAGGGAATGAAAAACTGTTTTTT; cdr3_aa: CASSRQPGTGNEKLFF; v_call: TRBV12-3/TRBV12-4; d_call: TRBD1; j_call: TRBJ1-4; clone_size: many
cdr3_nt: TGCAGTGCTAGTGAACAGGGGGCGAGTGAGCAGTTCTTC; cdr3_aa: CSASEQGASEQFF; v_call: TRBV20-1; d_call: TRBD1; j_call: TRBJ2-1; clone_size: few
cdr3_nt: TGTGCCAGCAGCCCCGCCGGGACAGGGGGCTTCGGCAATCAGCCCCAGCATTTT; cdr3_aa: CASSPAGTGGFGNQPQHF; v_call: TRBV7-8; d_call: TRBD1; j_call: TRBJ1-5; clone_size: few
cdr3_nt: TGCAGCGTCCCCATCGCTAGTCAAGAGACCCAGTACTTC; cdr3_aa: CSVPIASQETQYF; v_call: TRBV29-1; d_call: -; j_call: TRBJ2-5; clone_size: once
cdr3_nt: TGTGCCAGCAGTTTGAGACAGGCTAACTATGGCTACACCTTC; cdr3_aa: CASSLRQANYGYTF; v_call: TRBV12-3/TRBV12-4; d_call: -; j_call: TRBJ1-2; clone_size: few
cdr3_nt: TGTGCCAGCAGTCGATTAAGCACTGAAGCTTTCTTT; cdr3_aa: CASSRLSTEAFF; v_call: TRBV12-3/TRBV12-4; d_call: -; j_call: TRBJ1-1; clone_size: -
cdr3_nt: TGTGCCAGCAGTGAAGCCACCAACACCGGGGAGCTGTTTTTT; cdr3_aa: CASSEATNTGELFF; v_call: TRBV2; d_call: -; j_call: TRBJ2-2; clone_size: -
cdr3_nt: TGTGCCAGTAGTATATTTCCCCGAAGAAATCAGAAACCCCAGCATTTT; cdr3_aa: CASSIFPRRNQKPQHF; v_call: TRBV19; d_call: -; j_call: TRBJ1-5; clone_size: few
cdr3_nt: TGTGCCAGCAGAGTCCATGGGGCTCGAAACACTGAAGCTTTCTTT; cdr3_aa: CASRVHGARNTEAFF; v_call: TRBV2; d_call: -; j_call: TRBJ1-1; clone_size: -
cdr3_nt: TGTGCCAGCAGCTTAGGGACAGGGGGAGGCCAAGAGACCCAGTACTTC; cdr3_aa: CASSLGTGGGQETQYF; v_call: TRBV11-3; d_call: TRBD1; j_call: TRBJ2-5; clone_size: -